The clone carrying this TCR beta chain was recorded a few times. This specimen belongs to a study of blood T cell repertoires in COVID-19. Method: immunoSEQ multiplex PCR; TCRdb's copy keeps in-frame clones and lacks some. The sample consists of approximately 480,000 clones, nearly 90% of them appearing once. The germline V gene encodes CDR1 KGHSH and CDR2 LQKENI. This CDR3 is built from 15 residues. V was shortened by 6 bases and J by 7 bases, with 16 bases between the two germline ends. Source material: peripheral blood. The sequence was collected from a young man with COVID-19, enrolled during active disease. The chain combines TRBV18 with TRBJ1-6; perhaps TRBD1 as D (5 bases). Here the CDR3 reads CASSHDRSENSPLHF. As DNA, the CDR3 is TGTGCCAGCTCCCACGACAGATCAGAGAATTCACCCCTCCACTTT.